Shown below are 19 T cell receptor beta chains from a single sample sequenced in a study of shared clonotypes between healthy human individuals. CD45RO negativity and positive selection for CCR7 defined naive CD8 cells, a population that excluded terminally differentiated effector memory CD45RA+ cells. Only in-frame clones appear in the TCRdb table, and some are missing; sequencing was by immunoSEQ multiplex PCR. The repertoire holds millions of clones, with approximately 94% as singletons. Source material: naive CD8+ T cells from PBMCs. The receptors stem from a man younger than 35 in good health. Some clones in this sample may be carry-over from other donors' samples.

On this clone: This CDR3 is also generated by other DNA sequences in the sample. The chain carries TRBV7-9 and TRBJ2-7, with D perhaps matching TRBD2 (6 bases). V lost 5 bases to trimming and J lost 2 bases, with 10 bases between them. The CDR3 is 13 residues long. Germline V gene sequence: CDR1 SEHNR, CDR2 FQNEAQ (reference sequence). CDR3 DNA sequence: TGTGCCAGCAGCCCGGGACTCCCCTACGAGCAGTACTTC. This sequence encodes CASSPGLPYEQYF.

The chain links TRBV7-9 to TRBJ2-7; D not resolved. V shed 5 bases and J shed 3 bases, with 8 bases lying between them. CDR3 size: 12 residues. Per the germline V gene, CDR1 is SEHNR and CDR2 is FQNEAQ (reference sequence). The CDR3 is CASSPTHYEQYF. The CDR3 bases are TGTGCCAGCAGCCCGACACACTACGAGCAGTACTTC.

The chain combines TRBV28 with TRBJ2-5; D possibly uses TRBD1 or TRBD2 (7 bases each). This CDR3 is built from 18 residues. Germline V CDR1 and CDR2: MDHEN, SYDVKM. Trimming cost V 4 bases and J 2 bases, with 23 bases left between them. CDR3 residues: CASSSTYRDQGGQETQYF. The CDR3 DNA is TGTGCCAGCAGTTCTACATACCGTGACCAGGGGGGGCAAGAGACCCAGTACTTC. Full variable domain (outside the CDR3, taken from reference TRBV28 and TRBJ2-5): DVKVTQSSRYLVKRTGEKVFLECVQDMDHENMFWYRQDPGLGLRLIYFSYDVKMKEKGDIPEGYSVSREKKERFSLILESASTNQTSMYLCASSSTYRDQGGQETQYFGPGTRLLVL.

The rearrangement uses TRBV4-3 and TRBJ1-5; a possible D gene is TRBD1 (6 bases). The CDR3 length is 15 residues. CDR1 and CDR2 from the germline V gene are LGHNA and YSLEER. V shed 2 bases and J shed 6 bases, with 14 bases lying between them. The CDR3 region has the DNA TGCGCCAGCAGCCAAAGTGTGGGGGCGGCTCAGCCCCAGCATTTT. Amino acid sequence: CASSQSVGAAQPQHF.

This clone was recorded once. The chain carries TRBV5-1 and TRBJ2-2, with 9 bases identical to TRBD1. Losses at the gene ends were 3 bases for V and 4 bases for J; bases not matched to a gene: 4. The CDR3 consists of 15 residues. Germline CDR1 and CDR2: SGHRS and YFSETQ. The CDR3 DNA reads TGCGCCAGCAGCTCGGGACAGGGTAGCACCGGGGAGCTGTTTTTT. This sequence encodes CASSSGQGSTGELFF.

Only one count was recorded for this clone. Other DNA sequences in this specimen translate into the identical CDR3. This chain connects TRBV28 to TRBJ1-3; the D gene is possibly TRBD1 (5 bases). Germline CDR1 MDHEN, CDR2 SYDVKM. The length of the CDR3 is 14 residues. The V end was cut by 1 base, the J end by 1 base, with 5 bases between. The CDR3 coding sequence is TGTGCCAGCAGTTTATCAGGGTCTGGAAACACCATATATTTT. As protein: CASSLSGSGNTIYF.

In its sample, this clone was seen a few times. This sequence joins TRBV7-9 and TRBJ2-2; 10 bases are shared with TRBD2. This CDR3 has 15 residues. Losses at the gene ends were 4 bases for V and 7 bases for J; bases not matched to a gene: 6. Germline assignment: CDR1 SEHNR and CDR2 FQNEAQ (reference sequence). In nucleotides, the CDR3 is TGTGCCAGCAGCTCCAGCGGGAGGGCCGGCGGGGAGCTGTTTTTT. Amino acids: CASSSSGRAGGELFF.

This clone has just a few counts. This rearrangement joins TRBV11-2 to TRBJ1-1; possibly TRBD1 for D (6 bases). V was cut by 3 bases and J by 3 bases, with 11 bases left in between. Germline-derived CDR1 and CDR2 are SGHAT and FQNNGV. CDR3 length equals 14 residues. The CDR3 nucleotides read TGTGCCAGCAGCTTCCGCAGGGGCTACACTGAAGCTTTCTTT. This gives the protein CASSFRRGYTEAFF.

Points on this clone: Additional DNA sequences in this sample encode the identical CDR3. The rearrangement links TRBV27 to TRBJ2-7, with 8 nucleotides matching TRBD2. Trimming took 3 bases from V and 4 from J; bases not matched to a gene: 5. CDR3 length equals 14 residues. From germline, CDR1 is MNHEY and CDR2 SMNVEV (reference sequence). The CDR3, as DNA: TGTGCCAGCAGTTTGAGCGGGAGATTATACGAGCAGTACTTC. It encodes CASSLSGRLYEQYF.

This chain links TRBV27 with TRBJ2-1, with 8 bases lining up with TRBD1. V lost 3 bases and J lost 4; bases outside the gene matches: 5. The CDR3 sequence is 15 residues long. Germline values: CDR1 MNHEY, CDR2 SMNVEV (reference sequence). The CDR3 here is CASSFGGQGYNEQFF. CDR3 nucleotide sequence: TGTGCCAGCAGTTTTGGCGGACAGGGATACAATGAGCAGTTCTTC.

Here the CDR3 reads CASSLGRGAYYEQYF. The CDR3 region has the DNA TGTGCCAGCAGCTTAGGAAGGGGGGCTTACTACGAGCAGTACTTC. The chain joins TRBV11-2 to TRBJ2-7; D tentatively reads TRBD1 or TRBD2 (6 bases each). This CDR3 is 15 amino acids long. V shed 1 base and J shed 3 bases, with 13 bases lying between them. Germline V gene data show CDR1 as SGHAT and CDR2 as FQNNGV.

The chain joins TRBV4-3 to TRBJ2-7, with D possibly TRBD1 on 6 matching bases. This CDR3 is built from 14 residues. The ends were cut back, 0 bases at V and 4 bases at J, with 10 bases in the middle. Germline V gene lookup returns CDR1 LGHNA and CDR2 YSLEER. This CDR3 reads CASSQENRVYEQYF. The CDR3 DNA reads as TGCGCCAGCAGCCAAGAAAACAGGGTGTACGAGCAGTACTTC.

The rearrangement links TRBV19 to TRBJ2-2; D possibly corresponds to TRBD1 (8 bases). V was clipped by 8 bases and J by 3 bases, with 16 bases between them. CDR3 length: 15 residues. In germline, CDR1 is LNHDA, CDR2 SQIVND (reference sequence). The CDR3, as DNA: TGTGCCAGTGGTGGACAGGGAGGGTACACCGGGGAGCTGTTTTTT. Translation: CASGGQGGYTGELFF.

The V call is TRBV7-2, the J call TRBJ2-4; TRBD2 agrees at 7 bases. The CDR3 is 18 amino acids. CDR1 is SGHTA, CDR2 FQGNSA, per germline. V lost 3 bases, J lost 0 bases, and 11 bases stayed unmatched. This CDR3 reads CASSLNAGAPLAKNIQYF. As DNA, the CDR3 is TGTGCCAGCAGCTTGAACGCGGGAGCACCGCTAGCCAAAAACATTCAGTACTTC.

V gene TRBV5-5 combines with J gene TRBJ1-1; D unclear. Germline loops: CDR1 SGHKS, CDR2 YYEKEE (reference sequence). The CDR3 totals 13 residues. Trimming left V 2 bases short and J 0 bases short, with 5 bases between. CDR3: CASSFLLNTEAFF. The DNA for the CDR3 is TGTGCCAGCAGCTTTCTCCTGAACACTGAAGCTTTCTTT.

This sequence joins TRBV6-5 and TRBJ2-7; 7 positions match TRBD1. Germline CDR1 and CDR2: MNHEY and SVGAGI. CDR3 length equals 14 residues. The ends lost 6 bases at V and 2 bases at J; junction bases unmatched: 7. CDR3 amino acids: CASRYQGVPYEQYF. Here the CDR3 DNA reads TGTGCCAGCAGGTACCAGGGGGTTCCCTACGAGCAGTACTTC.

V usage is TRBV5-1 and J usage is TRBJ2-5, with 8 nucleotides matching TRBD2. V dropped 4 bases and J dropped 4; count of bases not matched to a gene: 12. CDR1 is SGHRS and CDR2 is YFSETQ in the germline V gene. The CDR3 runs 16 residues. CDR3 nucleotide sequence: TGCGCCAGCAGCGGAGGACTAGCCCCATGGGGAGAGACCCAGTACTTC. It specifies CASSGGLAPWGETQYF.

This clone showed up just once. The rearrangement links TRBV28 to TRBJ2-7; TRBD1 is a possible D gene (6 bases). CDR3 length: 18 residues. CDR1 and CDR2 from the germline V gene are MDHEN and SYDVKM. The V gene lost 1 base and the J gene lost 4 bases, with 23 bases spanning the gap. The CDR3 sequence is CASSLSLSGQQDLYEQYF. CDR3 nucleotide sequence: TGTGCCAGCAGTTTATCCCTCTCCGGACAGCAAGACTTATACGAGCAGTACTTC. The full variable domain, with the rest looked up from reference TRBV28 and TRBJ2-7, is DVKVTQSSRYLVKRTGEKVFLECVQDMDHENMFWYRQDPGLGLRLIYFSYDVKMKEKGDIPEGYSVSREKKERFSLILESASTNQTSMYLCASSLSLSGQQDLYEQYFGPGTRLTVT.

The chain joins TRBV28 to TRBJ1-5; 11 positions match TRBD1. CDR1 is MDHEN and CDR2 is SYDVKM in the germline V gene. V lost 2 bases, J lost 3 bases, and 9 bases stayed unmatched. The length of the CDR3 is 18 residues. This chain's CDR3 is CASSLGTGGTFNNQPQHF. CDR3 coding DNA: TGTGCCAGCAGTTTAGGGACAGGGGGGACCTTTAACAATCAGCCCCAGCATTTT.